A single sample gave rise to the 29 T cell receptor beta chains below, sequenced in a study of shared clonotypes between healthy human individuals. The assay was immunoSEQ multiplex PCR, and TCRdb's table has in-frame clones only and misses some. This repertoire shows over 950,000 clones, approximately 80% found once; its top ten account for almost 0.9%. Input material: memory CD4+ T cells from PBMCs. Subset described: CD45RA-negative fraction. These receptors were collected from a young man in good health. Some clones in this sample may be carry-over from other donors' samples.

For this clone: One end of the junction is discordant with germline, which a read error may explain. The genes are TRBV27 and TRBJ2-5; D may be TRBD1 or TRBD2 (5 bases each). This CDR3 contains 16 residues. CDR1 is MNHEY, CDR2 SMNVEV, per germline (reference sequence). CDR3 loop: CATSPGSPAPQETQYF. Written as DNA, the CDR3 is TGTGCCACCAGTCCAGGGAGCCCAGCTCCCCAAGAGACCCAGTACTTC.

The V and J genes are TRBV20-1 and TRBJ1-5; no clear D. Germline CDR1 is DFQATT and CDR2 is SNEGSKA (reference sequence). Trimming removed 4 bases from V and 7 bases from J, with 8 bases in between. The length of the CDR3 is 11 residues. DNA of the CDR3: TGCAGTGCTACCGTGGACCAGCCCCAGCATTTT. Protein: CSATVDQPQHF.

This chain connects TRBV30 to TRBJ1-3; possible D gene TRBD1, 6 bases. V lost 1 base and J lost 2, with 9 bases in between. The germline V gene has CDR1 GTSNPN and CDR2 SVGIG (reference sequence). The length of the CDR3 is 14 residues. The CDR3 loop reads CAWSGGGAGNTIYF. CDR3 DNA: TGTGCCTGGAGTGGCGGGGGCGCTGGAAACACCATATATTTT.

V and J are TRBV5-1 and TRBJ2-1; D not resolved. The germline V gene has CDR1 SGHRS and CDR2 YFSETQ. The V end was cut by 4 bases, the J end by 0 bases, with 14 bases between. This CDR3 region has 16 residues. The CDR3 nucleotides are TGCGCCAGCAGCCCAGGACGGATTAGCTCCTACAATGAGCAGTTCTTC. Protein sequence: CASSPGRISSYNEQFF. Full variable domain (rest looked up from reference TRBV5-1 and TRBJ2-1): KAGVTQTPRYLIKTRGQQVTLSCSPISGHRSVSWYQQTPGQGLQFLFEYFSETQRNKGNFPGRFSGRQFSNSRSEMNVSTLELGDSALYLCASSPGRISSYNEQFFGPGTRLTVL.

The chain employs TRBV28 and TRBJ1-1, with 7 positions matching TRBD1. The CDR3 contains 13 residues. V trimming: 7 bases; J trimming: 0 bases; junction bases outside the gene matches: 2. Per germline, CDR1 MDHEN and CDR2 SYDVKM. In nucleotides, the CDR3 is TGTGCCAGCAAAGGGGGCTTGAACACTGAAGCTTTCTTT. Its protein product is CASKGGLNTEAFF.

The V gene is TRBV5-1, the J gene TRBJ1-2; the match to TRBD1 covers 11 bases. CDR3 size: 15 residues. J was trimmed by 7 bases and V by 4 bases; bases with no gene match: 9. CDR1 is SGHRS and CDR2 is YFSETQ in the germline V gene. The CDR3 DNA sequence: TGCGCCAGCAGCCCAGGGGACAGGGGGACCGGTGGCTACACCTTC. Protein product: CASSPGDRGTGGYTF.

The rearrangement links TRBV12-5 to TRBJ2-5, with D perhaps matching TRBD2 (6 bases). CDR1 and CDR2 (germline): LGHNT, FRNRAP. This CDR3 is 12 amino acids long. V gave up 3 bases and J gave up 4 bases, with 6 bases separating them. The CDR3 region is CASGFSGETQYF. The DNA of the CDR3 is TGTGCTAGTGGTTTTAGCGGAGAGACCCAGTACTTC.

Concerning this clone itself: Other DNA sequences in the same sample also yield this CDR3. The CDR3 is CASSLTGGTEAFF. In DNA, the CDR3 is TGCGCCAGCAGCTTGACAGGGGGCACTGAAGCTTTCTTT. The gene calls are TRBV5-1 and TRBJ1-1, with 8 bases lining up with TRBD1. The CDR3 is 13 residues long. Germline lookup yields CDR1 SGHRS and CDR2 YFSETQ. Trimming removed 1 base from V and 4 bases from J; junction bases left unmatched: 0.

As concerns this clone: The sample holds other DNA sequences that translate to the same CDR3. The chain carries TRBV2 and TRBJ1-4; D gene uncertain. CDR1 SNHLY and CDR2 FYNNEI come from the germline V gene. The CDR3 sequence is 13 residues long. V lost 3 bases and J lost 5, with 7 bases in between. The CDR3 region has the DNA TGTGCCAGCAGTGACAGGACGAATGAAAAACTGTTTTTT. This encodes CASSDRTNEKLFF.

The genes are TRBV5-1 and TRBJ1-5; D gene unclear. The V gene lost 0 bases and the J gene lost 3 bases, with 10 bases spanning the gap. The germline V gene has CDR1 SGHRS and CDR2 YFSETQ. The CDR3 covers 15 residues. The CDR3 region is CASSLDSSSNQPQHF. For the CDR3, the DNA is TGCGCCAGCAGCTTGGACAGTTCCTCCAATCAGCCCCAGCATTTT. Supplemented by reference TRBV5-1 and TRBJ1-5, the full variable domain reads KAGVTQTPRYLIKTRGQQVTLSCSPISGHRSVSWYQQTPGQGLQFLFEYFSETQRNKGNFPGRFSGRQFSNSRSEMNVSTLELGDSALYLCASSLDSSSNQPQHFGDGTRLSIL.

This clone came up a few times. The CDR3 nucleotides are TGCGCCAGCAGCCAAAGTGTTCAGCCCTCCTACGAGCAGTACTTC. Translating it yields CASSQSVQPSYEQYF. The chain is built from TRBV4-3 and TRBJ2-7; D not resolved. Germline loops: CDR1 LGHNA, CDR2 YSLEER. Trimming shortened V by 2 bases and J by 0 bases, and 11 bases separated the two germline ends. The CDR3 has 15 residues.

The gene calls are TRBV29-1 and TRBJ2-3; no clear D gene. V was shortened by 6 bases and J by 4 bases, with 14 bases between the two germline ends. The CDR3 contains 13 residues. Germline V lookup: CDR1 SQVTM, CDR2 ANQGSEA. The CDR3 nucleotides are TGCAGCGTCGATACGGGCCGGGCAGATACGCAGTATTTT. Translating it yields CSVDTGRADTQYF.

This clone was observed a single time. The chain combines TRBV2 with TRBJ2-3; TRBD2 matches 16 bases. Trimming cost V 0 bases and J 8 bases; bases outside gene matches: 8. The germline CDR1 and CDR2 sequences are SNHLY and FYNNEI. This CDR3 is built from 18 residues. This CDR3 reads CASSEAGTSGRALATQYF. In DNA, the CDR3 is TGTGCCAGCAGTGAAGCTGGGACTAGCGGGAGGGCCTTGGCTACGCAGTATTTT.

Regarding this clone: Given a much more abundant clone one base away, this may be a read error. V gene TRBV5-1 combines with J gene TRBJ2-5, with 7 bases identical to TRBD1. The CDR3 runs to 15 residues. Germline-derived CDR1 and CDR2 are SGHRS and YFSETQ. V trimming: 0 bases; J trimming: 7 bases; junction bases outside the gene matches: 9. CDR3 sequence: CASSLVIRGRGTQYF. CDR3 coding DNA: TGCGCCAGCAGCTTGGTTATTAGGGGGCGAGGGACCCAGTACTTC.

The chain employs TRBV25-1 and TRBJ1-6; D may be TRBD1 (6 bases). V gave up 5 bases and J gave up 8 bases, with 10 bases separating them. The CDR3 covers 13 residues. Germline CDR1 reads MGHDK; CDR2 reads SYGVNS. For the CDR3, the DNA is TGTGCCAGCAGTCGGGCAGGGGATTCACCCCTCCACTTT. This codes for CASSRAGDSPLHF.

J is TRBJ2-7 and V is TRBV12-2. TRBV12-2 is recorded as a pseudogene. The CDR3 runs to 14 residues. CDR3 sequence: CASRLAHPPYEQYF. In nucleotides, the CDR3 is TGTGCAAGTCGCTTAGCCCACCCCCCCTACGAGCAGTACTTC.

This clone was counted only a few times. The chain recombines TRBV5-1 with TRBJ2-3, with 8 positions matching TRBD1. The CDR3 loop spans 16 amino acids. V lost 4 bases and J lost 2; bases outside the gene matches: 9. Germline V CDR1 and CDR2: SGHRS, YFSETQ. The CDR3 sequence is CASSGPTGQATDTQYF. The CDR3 DNA follows: TGCGCCAGCAGCGGTCCCACGGGACAGGCCACAGATACGCAGTATTTT.

CDR3 loop: CASSHEQETQYF. CDR3 sequence (DNA): TGTGCCAGCAGTCATGAACAAGAGACCCAGTACTTC. V and J are TRBV27 and TRBJ2-5, with unresolved D. The CDR3 has 12 residues. Germline V gene lookup returns CDR1 MNHEY and CDR2 SMNVEV (reference sequence). V was clipped by 5 bases and J by 2 bases, with 6 bases between them.

The chain employs TRBV9 and TRBJ2-7; D could derive from TRBD1 or TRBD2 (8 bases each). The CDR3 is 16 residues long. V lost 0 bases and J 2 bases, leaving 15 bases between the germline ends. Germline-derived CDR1 and CDR2 are SGDLS and YYNGEE. As DNA, the CDR3 is TGTGCCAGCAGCGTAGGGATAGCGGGACAGGCCTACGAGCAGTACTTC. It encodes CASSVGIAGQAYEQYF.

This chain uses TRBV7-9 with TRBJ1-3; D is undetermined. CDR3 length equals 15 residues. The V and J ends lost 5 bases and 3 bases respectively, with 14 bases between them. Per germline, CDR1 SEHNR and CDR2 FQNEAQ (reference sequence). The CDR3 DNA follows: TGTGCCAGCAGCCCGGGCCTCTCGCTTGGAAACACCATATATTTT. Translating it yields CASSPGLSLGNTIYF.

CDR3 amino acids: CASSLAVRPNTGELFF. CDR3 nucleotide sequence: TGCGCCAGCAGCTTGGCCGTGCGCCCCAACACCGGGGAGCTGTTTTTT. V usage is TRBV5-1 and J usage is TRBJ2-2; D is unclear. The CDR3 runs 16 residues. V lost 0 bases and J lost 2, with 11 bases in between. Germline V gene data show CDR1 as SGHRS and CDR2 as YFSETQ.

This clone was observed a few times. V is TRBV7-2 and J is TRBJ2-5; TRBD1 aligns across 8 bases. The J call is uncertain, as TRBJ2-7 better fits the DNA end. Germline V CDR1 and CDR2: SGHTA, FQGNSA. The CDR3 runs 15 residues. As DNA, the CDR3 is TGTGCCAGCAGATTTCGGGACAGGAGCTCCTACGAGCAGTACTTC. Translating it yields CASRFRDRSSYEQYF.

V and J are TRBV7-9 and TRBJ1-2; weak D call: TRBD1 (5 bases). V was clipped by 3 bases and J by 6 bases, with 11 bases between them. The length of the CDR3 is 13 residues. Per germline, CDR1 SEHNR and CDR2 FQNEAQ (reference sequence). CDR3 sequence reads: CASSFGRGDGYTF. The DNA for the CDR3 is TGTGCCAGCAGCTTTGGTCGGGGGGATGGCTACACCTTC.

This clone was seen ten or more times. This rearrangement joins TRBV10-3 to TRBJ1-1; 9 bases are shared with TRBD1. The V and J ends lost 8 bases and 1 base, in that order; junction bases with no gene match: 5. This CDR3 comprises 14 residues. Looked up from germline, CDR1 is ENHRY and CDR2 is SYGVKD. CDR3 amino acids: CAIRQGVGNTEAFF. The DNA for the CDR3 is TGTGCCATCCGACAGGGGGTGGGGAACACTGAAGCTTTCTTT.

V is TRBV7-6 and J is TRBJ2-7; TRBD2 matches 10 bases. CDR3 length equals 14 residues. Per the germline V gene, CDR1 is SGHVS and CDR2 is FNYEAQ. The trim removed 5 bases at V and 1 base at J, leaving 2 bases unmatched. This chain's CDR3 is CASSPSGRSYEQYF. DNA of the CDR3: TGTGCCAGCAGCCCTAGCGGGAGATCCTACGAGCAGTACTTC.

As concerns this clone: This may arise from a read error, as a much more abundant clone is one base away. The chain recombines TRBV7-9 with TRBJ2-7; 7 bases map to TRBD1. After removal of 5 bases from V and 3 bases from J, the junction contained 1 base not matched to a gene. Germline V gene lookup returns CDR1 SEHNR and CDR2 FQNEAQ (reference sequence). The CDR3 has 12 amino acids. CDR3 in DNA: TGTGCCAGCAGCCGACAGGGCTACGAGCAGTACTTC. Translation gives CASSRQGYEQYF.

The chain employs TRBV2 and TRBJ2-1; 8 nucleotides line up with TRBD2. The CDR3 consists of 15 residues. Germline V gene lookup returns CDR1 SNHLY and CDR2 FYNNEI. V was pared by 4 bases and J by 2 bases, with 4 bases of the junction left unmatched. CDR3 sequence reads: CASSAERGTYNEQFF. DNA for the CDR3: TGTGCCAGCAGTGCTGAGCGGGGGACCTACAATGAGCAGTTCTTC.

This clone turned up a few times. This chain links TRBV5-1 with TRBJ1-4, with TRBD1 matching over 7 bases. This CDR3 is built from 14 residues. Germline trimming cut 4 bases from V and 6 bases from J; bases unmatched to any gene: 6. Per germline, CDR1 SGHRS and CDR2 YFSETQ. CDR3 sequence (DNA): TGCGCCAGCAGCGACACAGGGGTGGATGAAAAACTGTTTTTT. Encoded protein: CASSDTGVDEKLFF.

V usage is TRBV28 and J usage is TRBJ1-2; 10 bases align to TRBD1. Germline loops: CDR1 MDHEN, CDR2 SYDVKM. CDR3 length equals 15 residues. V was clipped by 7 bases and J by 6 bases; unmatched bases: 11. In DNA, the CDR3 is TGTGCCAGCAAGACAGGGGGCGCAATGTATAATGGCTACACCTTC. Translation: CASKTGGAMYNGYTF.